This TCR beta chain comes out of a study of response to subunit inactivated influenza vaccine. Study results and caveats: T cells newly recruited by each seasonal influenza vaccination are few, the authors suggested.

This CDR3 has 15 residues. Per germline, CDR1 ENHRY and CDR2 SYGVKD. The ends were cut back, 3 bases at V and 7 bases at J, with 13 bases in the middle. One entry per CDR3 protein results from TCRdb running MiXCR on the RT-PCR reads. The sample yields about 650,000 distinct CDR3 sequences, 15% to 18% seen once. Comments on this clonotype: Its antigen is not known.

Sample: PBMCs from blood, taken 12 days after vaccination. The receptor's source is a middle-aged man who received an inactivated influenza vaccine. This chain joins TRBV10-3 and TRBJ1-6; maybe TRBD1 (5 bases). The CDR3 here is CAISDPRTTNSPLHF. CDR3 bases: TGTGCCATCAGTGACCCCCGGACAACCAATTCACCCCTCCACTTT.